This T cell receptor (beta chain) was obtained from a study of blood T cell repertoires in COVID-19. Across the study: The United States, Italy and Spain provided the acute and convalescent COVID-19 samples.

The CDR3 runs to 15 residues. The V segment lost 5 bases and the J segment 8 bases; nucleotides outside the gene matches: 9. Germline loops: CDR1 LNHDA, CDR2 SQIVND (reference sequence). Authors' methods: How many nucleated cells were present was estimated from reference gene primer amplification. TCRdb's table, derived via immunoSEQ multiplex PCR, lists solely in-frame clones and lacks some. V and J calls and clone size are copied from that table; D and trimming were computed from the DNA. The sample has 60,000 to 65,000 clones; 83% are singletons. One Seattle source followed patients from active infection through their disease course.

This receptor was taken from a man aged 50-60 years with COVID-19, enrolled during active disease. The V and J genes are TRBV19 and TRBJ2-1; 10 nucleotides line up with TRBD2. The sequenced sample consisted of peripheral blood. Written as DNA, the CDR3 is TGTGCCAGTAGTCTAGCGGGAGTCCTGTCGGATGAGCAGTTCTTC. Translation gives CASSLAGVLSDEQFF.